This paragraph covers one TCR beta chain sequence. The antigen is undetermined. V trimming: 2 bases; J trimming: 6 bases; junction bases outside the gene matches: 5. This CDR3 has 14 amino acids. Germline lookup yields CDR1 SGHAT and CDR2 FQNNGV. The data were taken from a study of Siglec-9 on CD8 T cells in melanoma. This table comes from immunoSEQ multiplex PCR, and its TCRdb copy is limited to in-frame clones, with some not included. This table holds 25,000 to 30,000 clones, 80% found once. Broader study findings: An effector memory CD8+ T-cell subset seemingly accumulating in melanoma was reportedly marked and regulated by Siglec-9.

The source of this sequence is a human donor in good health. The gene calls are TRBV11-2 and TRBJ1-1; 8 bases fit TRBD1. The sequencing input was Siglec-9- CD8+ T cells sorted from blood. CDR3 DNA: TGTGCCAGCAGCTTATTTCAGGGGGCGGCTGAAGCTTTCTTT. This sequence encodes CASSLFQGAAEAFF.